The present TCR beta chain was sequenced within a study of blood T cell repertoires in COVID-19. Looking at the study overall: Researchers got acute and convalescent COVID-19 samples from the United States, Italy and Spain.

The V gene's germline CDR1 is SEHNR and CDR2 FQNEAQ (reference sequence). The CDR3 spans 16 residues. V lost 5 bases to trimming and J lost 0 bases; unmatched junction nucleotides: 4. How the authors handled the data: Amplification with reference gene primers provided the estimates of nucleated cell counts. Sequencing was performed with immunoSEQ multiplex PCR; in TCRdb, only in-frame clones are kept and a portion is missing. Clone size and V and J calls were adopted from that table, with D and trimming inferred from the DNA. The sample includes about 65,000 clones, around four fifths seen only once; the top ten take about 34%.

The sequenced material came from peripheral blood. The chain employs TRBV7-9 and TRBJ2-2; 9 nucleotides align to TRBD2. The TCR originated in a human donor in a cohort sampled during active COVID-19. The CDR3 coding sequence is TGTGCCAGCAGCCCACGGACTAGCGCGAACACCGGGGAGCTGTTTTTT. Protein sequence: CASSPRTSANTGELFF.